The rows below give T cell receptor beta chains drawn from one sample of a study of cytomegalovirus exposure and HLA in healthy donors. TCRdb keeps only in-frame clones here, not all; method: immunoSEQ multiplex PCR. The sample lists approximately 190,000 clones; around 84% were seen once. Sample: PBMCs. The receptors shown here come from a woman in her forties or fifties in good health and CMV-seropositive. Both conserved end residues are part of each CDR3. Size values are once, few and many counts, or a class for expanded clones, and some rows have none.

V gene	J gene	clone size	CDR3 protein
TRBV7-2	TRBJ1-4	-	CASSPLSGQPNEKLFF
TRBV2	TRBJ2-1	-	CASSPGTSGINEQFF
TRBV7-3	TRBJ1-2	-	CASSLTEGANYGYTF
TRBV7-9	TRBJ2-3	-	CSSSLQGTTDTQYF
TRBV18	TRBJ2-5	-	CASSGQMAETQYF
TRBV25-1	TRBJ1-1	-	CASSEDRLAYTEAFF
TRBV25-1	TRBJ1-2	-	CASSTTGQGRIYTF
TRBV10-3	TRBJ1-3	-	CAISVSGSGNTIYF
TRBV10-3	TRBJ1-1	-	CAISAMTGVNTEAFF
TRBV5-4	TRBJ1-6	-	CASRRFSGLNSPLHF
TRBV6-6	TRBJ2-7	-	CASSSRGSGNYEQYF
TRBV5-8	TRBJ1-2	-	CASRRTGSGYTF
TRBV7-2	TRBJ1-6	once	CASSLGPQGRNSPLHF
TRBV27	TRBJ1-5	-	CASSPRSNQPQHF
TRBV5-1	TRBJ1-6	-	CASQLGQDLDSPLHF
TRBV10-1	TRBJ2-7	few	CASSEGDRGMYF